Each of the 29 T cell receptor beta chains below was sequenced from the same sample in a study of Ad26.COV2.S vaccination and SARS-CoV-2 variants. Sample treatment: around 19 received Ad26.COV2.S at low or high dose, single or two shots; roughly five received placebo; per-sample allocation not given. Specimen acquisition occurred on day 63 following the initial vaccine or placebo injection. Profiling relied on immunoSEQ multiplex PCR, and the TCRdb table lists in-frame clones only, not all of them. The sample carries some 300,000 clones, about 82% recorded once. The sample was peripheral blood, taken in a trial of Ad26.COV2.S vaccine versus placebo. Every receptor here comes from a person aged 18-60 years who received the Ad26.COV2.S COVID-19 vaccine or a placebo.

The chain carries TRBV5-1 and TRBJ1-1; D unresolved. The CDR3 totals 11 residues. Germline assignment: CDR1 SGHRS and CDR2 YFSETQ. V lost 4 bases to trimming and J lost 8 bases, with 9 bases between them. Here the CDR3 reads CASSRNSEAFF. CDR3 sequence (DNA): TGCGCCAGCAGCCGTAATTCGGAAGCTTTCTTT.

The chain joins TRBV7-9 to TRBJ2-3, with 7 positions matching TRBD1. V lost 3 bases and J lost 6; bases outside the gene matches: 0. CDR1 is SEHNR, CDR2 FQNEAQ, per germline (reference sequence). The CDR3 is 12 amino acids. CDR3 protein: CASSLTGDTQYF. In DNA, the CDR3 is TGTGCCAGCAGCTTGACAGGGGATACGCAGTATTTT.

The gene calls are TRBV3-1 (or the pseudogene TRBV3-2) and TRBJ1-1; D perhaps matches TRBD1 (5 bases). Trimming left V 4 bases short and J 7 bases short, with 16 bases between. CDR1 and CDR2 (germline): LGHDT, YNNKEL (reference sequence). The CDR3 is made up of 14 amino acids. CDR3 nucleotide sequence: TGTGCCAGCAGCCCTTCGGGGGACCCACTTGAAGCTTTCTTT. It encodes CASSPSGDPLEAFF.

The chain couples TRBV19 to TRBJ2-3; no definite D call. From germline, CDR1 is LNHDA and CDR2 SQIVND (reference sequence). This CDR3 has 11 amino acids. V lost 1 base and J 12 bases, leaving 8 bases between the germline ends. This CDR3 is CASSIGDIQYF. CDR3 coding DNA: TGTGCCAGTAGTATAGGAGACATCCAGTATTTT.

The CDR3 region has the DNA TGTGCCAGCAGTTGGGCGCAGGGGGTTTTATCTGGAAACACCATATATTTT. It yields the protein CASSWAQGVLSGNTIYF. V usage is TRBV28 and J usage is TRBJ1-3; 7 positions agree with TRBD1. The germline V gene has CDR1 MDHEN and CDR2 SYDVKM. The CDR3 consists of 17 residues. The trim removed 4 bases at V and 1 base at J, leaving 10 bases unmatched.

This clone was detected only once. V usage is TRBV27 and J usage is TRBJ2-7; TRBD2 matches at 8 bases. Unmatched junction bases numbered 2, after V lost 0 bases and J lost 1 base. This CDR3 region has 15 residues. CDR1 and CDR2 (germline): MNHEY, SMNVEV (reference sequence). CDR3 in DNA: TGTGCCAGCAGTTTATCCGGGGGGGTTTCCTACGAGCAGTACTTC. Its translation is CASSLSGGVSYEQYF.

This clone was recorded once. This chain uses TRBV20-1 with TRBJ2-7; a possible D gene is TRBD2 (5 bases). Per germline, CDR1 DFQATT and CDR2 SNEGSKA (reference sequence). Trimming removed 3 bases from V and 7 bases from J, with 10 bases in between. The CDR3 has 11 residues. The CDR3 loop is CSARPGLEQYF. The CDR3 region has the DNA TGCAGTGCTAGGCCAGGACTTGAGCAGTACTTC.

The chain carries TRBV28 and TRBJ2-7; D unresolved. Germline CDR1 and CDR2: MDHEN and SYDVKM. V was shortened by 1 base and J by 7 bases, with 8 bases between the two germline ends. The CDR3 sequence is 12 residues long. As DNA, the CDR3 is TGTGCCAGCAGTTTATTCCTCTGGGAGCAGTACTTC. Its translation is CASSLFLWEQYF.

This clone has more than one count but fewer than ten. This chain connects TRBV28 to TRBJ1-3; D is ambiguous. V dropped 2 bases and J dropped 0 bases, with 11 bases sitting between them. Germline CDR1 reads MDHEN; CDR2 reads SYDVKM. The length of the CDR3 is 16 residues. Here the CDR3 DNA reads TGTGCCAGCAGTTTAACCAAGACGGTCTCTGGAAACACCATATATTTT. This codes for CASSLTKTVSGNTIYF.

This clone was detected once. The chain recombines TRBV6-1 with TRBJ2-3; 10 bases are shared with TRBD2. Trimming took 2 bases from V and 1 from J; bases not matched to a gene: 9. Per germline, CDR1 MNHNS and CDR2 SASEGT. This CDR3 has 18 residues. The CDR3 protein is CASSEWQAGGRGTDTQYF. CDR3 nucleotide sequence: TGTGCCAGCAGTGAATGGCAAGCGGGGGGGCGAGGCACAGATACGCAGTATTTT.

The V call is TRBV7-9, the J call TRBJ2-2, with a possible D match to TRBD1 (7 bases). Germline loops: CDR1 SEHNR, CDR2 FQNEAQ (reference sequence). The CDR3 has 15 residues. The ends were cut back, 2 bases at V and 7 bases at J, with 14 bases in the middle. The CDR3 region is CASSLPRGDFGELFF. The CDR3 nucleotides read TGTGCCAGCAGCTTACCCAGGGGGGACTTCGGGGAGCTGTTTTTT. The whole variable domain, filled in from reference TRBV7-9 and TRBJ2-2, reads DTGVSQNPRHKITKRGQNVTFRCDPISEHNRLYWYRQTLGQGPEFLTYFQNEAQLEKSRLLSDRFSAERPKGSFSTLEIQRTEQGDSAMYLCASSLPRGDFGELFFGEGSRLTVL.

V and J are TRBV30 and TRBJ1-5; 11 bases fit TRBD1. CDR1 and CDR2 (germline): GTSNPN, SVGIG (reference sequence). J lost 0 bases, V lost 2 bases, and 9 bases had no gene match. This CDR3 comprises 18 residues. CDR3 nucleotides: TGTGCCTGGAGTCGTACCGGGACAGGGGGTTATAGCAATCAGCCCCAGCATTTT. It is translated as CAWSRTGTGGYSNQPQHF.

The V gene is TRBV4-1, the J gene TRBJ2-2, with 8 bases matching TRBD2. The CDR3 sequence is 19 residues long. J lost 2 bases, V lost 1 base, and 12 bases had no gene match. Germline V gives CDR1 MGHRA, CDR2 YSYEKL. The CDR3 here is CASSQAYFGGVLNTGELFF. CDR3 nucleotides: TGCGCCAGCAGCCAAGCATACTTCGGGGGGGTCCTAAACACCGGGGAGCTGTTTTTT.

This rearrangement joins TRBV6-5 to TRBJ2-7, with 7 bases aligning to TRBD1. The V gene's germline CDR1 is MNHEY and CDR2 SVGAGI. The CDR3 covers 13 residues. With V trimmed by 2 bases and J by 7 bases, 5 bases remained unmatched. The CDR3 coding sequence is TGTGCCAGCAGTTACGGACAGGTGGGAGAGCAGTACTTC. This translates into CASSYGQVGEQYF.

The gene calls are TRBV5-3 and TRBJ1-3, with D perhaps matching TRBD1 (6 bases). TRBV5-3 is treated as an ORF (open reading frame) with a function not yet certain. V lost 4 bases and J 0 bases, leaving 14 bases between the germline ends. The CDR3 has 16 residues. This CDR3 is CARSLGQPGSGNTIYF. The DNA of the CDR3 is TGTGCCAGAAGCCTTGGACAGCCTGGCTCTGGAAACACCATATATTTT.

The chain is built from TRBV4-1 and TRBJ1-1; the match to TRBD1 covers 7 bases. Trimming at V came to 6 bases and at J to 4 bases, leaving 8 bases not matched to a gene. This CDR3 spans 14 amino acids. CDR1 and CDR2 from the germline V gene are MGHRA and YSYEKL. CDR3 DNA sequence: TGCGCCAGCAGTTACGGACAGGCACCCACTGAAGCTTTCTTT. It encodes CASSYGQAPTEAFF.

The rearrangement links TRBV28 to TRBJ2-2; 9 bases are a match to TRBD2. The J segment lost 4 bases and the V segment lost 4 bases, leaving 10 bases of the junction unmatched. CDR1 is MDHEN, CDR2 SYDVKM, per germline. The length of the CDR3 is 17 residues. The CDR3 bases are TGTGCCAGCAGTTCGACCGGACTAGCGCCGAGCACCGGGGAGCTGTTTTTT. Translated: CASSSTGLAPSTGELFF.

The CDR3 is CASSQQGNNEQFF. The CDR3 nucleotides are TGTGCCAGCAGTCAACAGGGTAACAATGAGCAGTTCTTC. J is TRBJ2-1 and V is TRBV6-6, with D perhaps TRBD1 (6 bases). V lost 5 bases and J 5 bases, leaving 10 bases between the germline ends. The V gene's germline CDR1 is MNHNY and CDR2 SVGAGI (reference sequence). The CDR3 is made up of 13 amino acids.

The chain uses TRBV5-1 and TRBJ1-4, with D perhaps TRBD1 (6 bases). V was clipped by 1 base and J by 8 bases, with 12 bases between them. Germline V gives CDR1 SGHRS, CDR2 YFSETQ. The CDR3 is 14 residues long. The CDR3 DNA sequence: TGCGCCAGCAGCTTGAGGGGGATCGGGGAAAAACTGTTTTTT. It yields the protein CASSLRGIGEKLFF.

The genes are TRBV20-1 and TRBJ1-2; D is ambiguous. Trimming cost V 3 bases and J 5 bases, with 16 bases left between them. Germline V gene data show CDR1 as DFQATT and CDR2 as SNEGSKA (reference sequence). CDR3 size: 14 residues. The CDR3, as DNA: TGCAGTGCTAGTGTGGACGCTCACGGATATGGCTACACCTTC. Encoded protein: CSASVDAHGYGYTF.

This clone occurred once. The chain employs TRBV3-1 (or the pseudogene TRBV3-2) and TRBJ1-2; no clear D gene. Trimming removed 0 bases from V and 4 bases from J, with 12 bases in between. CDR3 length: 15 amino acids. Germline-derived CDR1 and CDR2 are LGHDT and YNNKEL (reference sequence). The CDR3 here is CASSQDTGWFYGYTF. The CDR3, as DNA: TGTGCCAGCAGCCAAGATACGGGGTGGTTCTATGGCTACACCTTC.

The chain has TRBV6-5 and TRBJ2-3, with 7 bases matching TRBD2. The V gene end was trimmed by 6 bases and the J gene end by 2 bases; junction bases not matched to a gene: 8. The germline V gene has CDR1 MNHEY and CDR2 SVGAGI. This CDR3 is 15 amino acids long. In nucleotides, the CDR3 is TGTGCCAGCAGCCCCCGGGGGGAAATCACAGATACGCAGTATTTT. Translating it yields CASSPRGEITDTQYF.

V is TRBV5-1 and J is TRBJ2-3; no clear D gene. This CDR3 spans 13 amino acids. Trimming cost V 2 bases and J 4 bases, with 8 bases left between them. The germline gives CDR1 SGHRS, CDR2 YFSETQ. In DNA, the CDR3 is TGCGCCAGCAGCTTACATTCTCCAGATACGCAGTATTTT. As protein: CASSLHSPDTQYF.

V is TRBV7-2 and J is TRBJ2-5; 9 bases map to TRBD1. CDR1 and CDR2 (germline): SGHTA, FQGNSA. The CDR3 is made up of 15 amino acids. The J segment lost 1 base and the V segment lost 5 bases, leaving 5 bases of the junction unmatched. The CDR3 reads CASSVGDRVQETQYF. In DNA, the CDR3 is TGTGCCAGCAGCGTCGGGGACAGGGTCCAAGAGACCCAGTACTTC. Full variable domain (outside the CDR3, taken from reference TRBV7-2 and TRBJ2-5): GAGVSQSPSNKVTEKGKDVELRCDPISGHTALYWYRQSLGQGLEFLIYFQGNSAPDKSGLPSDRFSAERTGGSVSTLTIQRTQQEDSAVYLCASSVGDRVQETQYFGPGTRLLVL.

The CDR3 reads CASSPTAGGARNEQFF. The CDR3 region has the DNA TGTGCCAGCAGCCCGACGGCGGGGGGAGCACGCAATGAGCAGTTCTTC. This chain connects TRBV7-3 to TRBJ2-1, with 8 bases aligning to TRBD2. Germline lookup yields CDR1 SGHTA and CDR2 FQGTGA. The CDR3 has 16 amino acids. The V segment lost 5 bases and the J segment 6 bases; nucleotides outside the gene matches: 12.

The chain combines TRBV7-2 with TRBJ2-3; no definite D call. CDR1 is SGHTA, CDR2 FQGNSA, per germline. The CDR3 is made up of 13 amino acids. Trimming pared 6 bases from V and 2 bases from J, leaving 9 bases between. The CDR3 region is CASSIMITDTQYF. CDR3 nucleotides: TGTGCCAGCAGTATTATGATCACAGATACGCAGTATTTT. Drawing the rest from reference TRBV7-2 and TRBJ2-3, the complete variable domain is GAGVSQSPSNKVTEKGKDVELRCDPISGHTALYWYRQSLGQGLEFLIYFQGNSAPDKSGLPSDRFSAERTGGSVSTLTIQRTQQEDSAVYLCASSIMITDTQYFGPGTRLTVL.

V is TRBV28 and J is TRBJ2-5, with TRBD2 as a possible D gene (6 bases). Germline lookup yields CDR1 MDHEN and CDR2 SYDVKM. Trimming left V 0 bases short and J 4 bases short, with 6 bases between. The CDR3 totals 13 residues. CDR3 in DNA: TGTGCCAGCAGTTTATGGGGGGGAGAGACCCAGTACTTC. Translated, it gives CASSLWGGETQYF. The entire variable domain, with the rest obtained from reference TRBV28 and TRBJ2-5, is as follows: DVKVTQSSRYLVKRTGEKVFLECVQDMDHENMFWYRQDPGLGLRLIYFSYDVKMKEKGDIPEGYSVSREKKERFSLILESASTNQTSMYLCASSLWGGETQYFGPGTRLLVL.

This clone turned up a few times. The gene calls are TRBV2 and TRBJ2-1; 8 bases agree with TRBD1. Trimming removed 10 bases from V and 12 bases from J; junction bases left unmatched: 17. CDR3 length equals 14 residues. Germline V lookup: CDR1 SNHLY, CDR2 FYNNEI. CDR3 in DNA: TGTGCCATCACGATACCCCGACAGGGGCTGGGGCAGTTCTTC. Translation: CAITIPRQGLGQFF.

The chain is built from TRBV12-3 or TRBV12-4 and TRBJ2-7; D may be TRBD1 (5 bases). The ends were cut back, 6 bases at V and 5 bases at J, with 11 bases in the middle. The CDR3 has 12 residues. The CDR3, as DNA: TGTGCCAGCAGCGCAGGGTGGGACGAGCAGTACTTC. Its translation is CASSAGWDEQYF.